The 19 T cell receptor beta chains given below trace back to one sample, sequenced in a study of vaccination effects on CD4 cells after COVID-19. The repertoire was sequenced with immunoSEQ multiplex PCR; TCRdb's copy has only in-frame clones and lacks some. The sample has tens of thousands of clones; just under 80% are singletons. No antigen has been identified for these receptors. Sequencing followed a ViraFEST assay step that expanded antigen-specific CD4+ T cells with viral peptide pools. Subsequent to a culture period of around eleven days, CD4+ T cells were isolated. As their vaccination, participants received two doses of either BNT162b2 or mRNA-1273. The starting material was CD4+ T cells from PBMCs cultured with HCoV-OC43 spike peptides, obtained after COVID-19 vaccination. Noted subset: HCoV-OC43 spike overlapping peptide pool stimulation. All receptors derive from a human donor who received a COVID-19 vaccine.

V and J are TRBV7-2 and TRBJ2-2; TRBD1 agrees at 7 bases. CDR3 length: 16 residues. Germline assignment: CDR1 SGHTA and CDR2 FQGNSA. V was pared by 2 bases and J by 0 bases, with 3 bases of the junction left unmatched. The CDR3 sequence is CASSLLGTANTGELFF. In DNA, the CDR3 is TGTGCCAGCAGCTTACTGGGGACAGCGAACACCGGGGAGCTGTTTTTT.

The rearrangement links TRBV19 to TRBJ2-3; the match to TRBD2 covers 8 bases. CDR1 LNHDA and CDR2 SQIVND come from the germline V gene (reference sequence). The ends lost 3 bases at V and 5 bases at J; junction bases unmatched: 10. CDR3 size: 16 residues. DNA for the CDR3: TGTGCCAGTAGTATGTGGGGTAGCGGGGAGCGAGATACGCAGTATTTT. This gives the protein CASSMWGSGERDTQYF. The complete variable domain, with remaining parts taken from reference TRBV19 and TRBJ2-3, reads DGGITQSPKYLFRKEGQNVTLSCEQNLNHDAMYWYRQDPGQGLRLIYYSQIVNDFQKGDIAEGYSVSREKKESFPLTVTSAQKNPTAFYLCASSMWGSGERDTQYFGPGTRLTVL.

This clone showed up just a few times. The chain employs TRBV7-3 and TRBJ1-4, with TRBD1 matching 7 bases. The CDR3 totals 15 residues. The V and J ends lost 2 bases and 2 bases, in that order; junction bases with no gene match: 2. Germline CDR1 reads SGHTA; CDR2 reads FQGTGA. DNA of the CDR3: TGTGCCAGCAGCTTAGGGGGACAGACTAATGAAAAACTGTTTTTT. Its protein is CASSLGGQTNEKLFF.

The chain has TRBV2 and TRBJ2-7; weak D call: TRBD1 (7 bases). The CDR3 extends over 13 amino acids. The V end lost 6 bases, the J end lost 1 base, and 10 bases lay between the germline ends. The V gene's germline CDR1 is SNHLY and CDR2 FYNNEI. CDR3 amino acids: CASRRDRSYEQYV. As DNA, the CDR3 is TGTGCCAGCAGGCGGGACAGATCCTACGAGCAGTACGTC.

Remarks on this clone: At the DNA level, this CDR3 is encoded by other sequences in the same sample as well. The genes are TRBV24-1 and TRBJ2-4; TRBD2 aligns across 7 bases. Germline V CDR1 and CDR2: KGHDR, SFDVKD. CDR3 length: 15 residues. The V and J ends lost 3 bases and 1 base, in that order; junction bases with no gene match: 2. CDR3 residues: CATSDPRGAKNIQYF. CDR3 in DNA: TGTGCCACCAGTGATCCGCGGGGGGCCAAAAACATTCAGTACTTC.

The chain carries TRBV3-1 (or the pseudogene TRBV3-2) and TRBJ2-5; D is unresolved. In germline, CDR1 is LGHDT, CDR2 YNNKEL (reference sequence). The CDR3 covers 16 residues. V gave up 1 base and J gave up 6 bases, with 18 bases separating them. CDR3 sequence (DNA): TGTGCCAGCAGCCAAGGAGCCCCCGCGAGTGGGAAGACCCAGTACTTC. Amino acid sequence: CASSQGAPASGKTQYF.

This clone was found a few times. CDR3 bases: TGTGCCTGGAGTGTACGGTATGAGCAGTTCTTC. This codes for CAWSVRYEQFF. The chain recombines TRBV30 with TRBJ2-1; the D is unclear. The V end was cut by 0 bases, the J end by 8 bases, with 5 bases between. Per germline, CDR1 GTSNPN and CDR2 SVGIG (reference sequence). The CDR3 spans 11 residues. Drawing the rest from reference TRBV30 and TRBJ2-1, the complete variable domain is SQTIHQWPATLVQPVGSPLSLECTVEGTSNPNLYWYRQAAGRGLQLLFYSVGIGQISSEVPQNLSASRPQDRQFILSSKKLLLSDSGFYLCAWSVRYEQFFGPGTRLTVL.

The genes are TRBV5-1 and TRBJ2-2; perhaps TRBD2 as D (5 bases). The germline gives CDR1 SGHRS, CDR2 YFSETQ. Trimming pared 4 bases from V and 2 bases from J, leaving 9 bases between. This CDR3 spans 14 amino acids. In DNA, the CDR3 is TGCGCCAGCAGCCCCCGGGGTAACACCGGGGAGCTGTTTTTT. It is translated as CASSPRGNTGELFF.

This clone appeared a few times. The V call is TRBV5-1, the J call TRBJ1-1, with 9 bases aligning to TRBD1. The germline V gene encodes CDR1 SGHRS and CDR2 YFSETQ. There are 15 residues in the CDR3. J lost 5 bases, V lost 4 bases, and 9 bases had no gene match. The CDR3 DNA is TGCGCCAGCAGCCCTCAAGGGACAGGGATGACTGAAGCTTTCTTT. It codes for CASSPQGTGMTEAFF.

V is TRBV18 and J is TRBJ2-7, with D maybe TRBD2 (5 bases). This CDR3 has 13 residues. The V and J ends lost 2 bases and 0 bases respectively, with 5 bases between them. The germline gives CDR1 KGHSH, CDR2 LQKENI. CDR3 protein: CASSPGSSYEQYV. The DNA for the CDR3 is TGTGCCAGCTCACCAGGGAGCTCCTACGAGCAGTACGTC.

The V call is TRBV30, the J call TRBJ2-3; 10 positions match TRBD2. The germline V gene has CDR1 GTSNPN and CDR2 SVGIG (reference sequence). With 1 base clipped from V and 4 bases from J, the junction kept 8 bases outside the gene matches. This CDR3 contains 16 residues. The chain's CDR3 is CAWSAHSGGRADTQYF. The CDR3 bases are TGTGCCTGGAGTGCCCATAGCGGGGGGCGAGCAGATACGCAGTATTTT. The entire variable domain, with the rest obtained from reference TRBV30 and TRBJ2-3, is as follows: SQTIHQWPATLVQPVGSPLSLECTVEGTSNPNLYWYRQAAGRGLQLLFYSVGIGQISSEVPQNLSASRPQDRQFILSSKKLLLSDSGFYLCAWSAHSGGRADTQYFGPGTRLTVL.

This chain connects TRBV7-2 to TRBJ2-1; no definite D call. CDR1 is SGHTA, CDR2 FQGNSA, per germline. The CDR3 contains 12 residues. V lost 5 bases, J lost 0 bases, and 2 bases lay in between. CDR3 amino acids: CASSDSYNEQFF. For the CDR3, the DNA is TGTGCCAGCAGCGACTCCTACAATGAGCAGTTCTTC. Using reference TRBV7-2 and TRBJ2-1 for the parts outside the CDR3, the full variable domain is GAGVSQSPSNKVTEKGKDVELRCDPISGHTALYWYRQSLGQGLEFLIYFQGNSAPDKSGLPSDRFSAERTGGSVSTLTIQRTQQEDSAVYLCASSDSYNEQFFGPGTRLTVL.

The chain employs TRBV29-1 and TRBJ2-5, with 8 bases fitting TRBD2. The germline CDR1 and CDR2 sequences are SQVTM and ANQGSEA. V was pared by 8 bases and J by 3 bases, with 11 bases of the junction left unmatched. CDR3 length: 14 residues. The CDR3 sequence is CSLIDTGGKETQYF. In DNA, the CDR3 is TGCAGCTTAATTGATACGGGGGGGAAAGAGACCCAGTACTTC.

This clone was detected only once. The chain joins TRBV7-2 to TRBJ2-6, with D possibly being TRBD1 (6 bases). Germline V gives CDR1 SGHTA, CDR2 FQGNSA. This CDR3 contains 18 residues. Trimming shortened V by 0 bases and J by 0 bases, and 12 bases separated the two germline ends. In nucleotides, the CDR3 is TGTGCCAGCAGCTTAGCAGGGGGTCTTTTCTCTGGGGCCAACGTCCTGACTTTC. As protein: CASSLAGGLFSGANVLTF.

CDR3 residues: CASRQGLGGTIYF. In nucleotides, the CDR3 is TGTGCCAGCAGACAGGGATTAGGCGGCACCATATATTTT. The rearrangement joins TRBV2 to TRBJ1-3, with a weak D call TRBD1 (6 bases). The CDR3 spans 13 residues. V was cut by 6 bases and J by 9 bases, with 15 bases left in between. The germline gives CDR1 SNHLY, CDR2 FYNNEI.

This chain links TRBV10-3 with TRBJ1-4, with 10 positions matching TRBD1. This CDR3 has 16 residues. Germline CDR1 and CDR2: ENHRY and SYGVKD. Trimming at V came to 10 bases and at J to 0 bases, leaving 8 bases not matched to a gene. The CDR3 DNA is TGTGCCACCCGTCCCGGGACAGGGGCAACTAATGAAAAACTGTTTTTT. This gives the protein CATRPGTGATNEKLFF.

This chain connects TRBV9 to TRBJ2-1; 12 bases match TRBD2. The germline V gene has CDR1 SGDLS and CDR2 YYNGEE. Germline trimming cut 0 bases from V and 7 bases from J; bases unmatched to any gene: 5. This CDR3 is 16 amino acids long. The CDR3 DNA follows: TGTGCCAGCAGCGTAGTGCCTAGCGGGGGGGGAAATGAGCAGTTCTTC. Encoded protein: CASSVVPSGGGNEQFF.

V usage is TRBV4-1 and J usage is TRBJ2-5, with TRBD2 as a possible D gene (6 bases). Looked up from germline, CDR1 is MGHRA and CDR2 is YSYEKL. Trimming removed 4 bases from V and 7 bases from J, with 16 bases in between. The CDR3 consists of 14 residues. The CDR3 is CASSPSEEGGTQYF. CDR3 coding DNA: TGCGCCAGCAGCCCTTCGGAGGAGGGAGGGACCCAGTACTTC.

The chain's CDR3 is CASDGRGNSPLHF. The CDR3 DNA reads TGCGCCAGCGATGGACGGGGTAATTCACCCCTCCACTTT. The rearrangement joins TRBV10-1 to TRBJ1-6; unclear D gene. Per germline, CDR1 WNHNN and CDR2 SYGVQD (reference sequence). There are 13 residues in the CDR3. V was clipped by 8 bases and J by 6 bases, with 11 bases between them.